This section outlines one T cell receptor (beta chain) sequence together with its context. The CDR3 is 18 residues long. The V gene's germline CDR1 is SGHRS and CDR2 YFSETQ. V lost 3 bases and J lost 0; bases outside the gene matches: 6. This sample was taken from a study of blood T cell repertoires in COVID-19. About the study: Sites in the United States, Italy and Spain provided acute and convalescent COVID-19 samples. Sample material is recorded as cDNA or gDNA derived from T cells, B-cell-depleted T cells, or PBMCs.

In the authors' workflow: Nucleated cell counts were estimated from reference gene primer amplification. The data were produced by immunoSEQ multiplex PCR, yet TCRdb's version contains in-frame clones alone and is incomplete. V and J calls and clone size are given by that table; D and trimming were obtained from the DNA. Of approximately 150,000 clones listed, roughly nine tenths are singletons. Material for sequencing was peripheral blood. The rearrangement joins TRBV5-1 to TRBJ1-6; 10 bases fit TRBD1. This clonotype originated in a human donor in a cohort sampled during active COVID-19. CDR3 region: CASSSGTGESSYNSPLHF. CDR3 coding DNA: TGCGCCAGCAGCTCAGGGACAGGGGAAAGCTCCTATAATTCACCCCTCCACTTT.